This TCR beta chain was sequenced for a study of response to subunit inactivated influenza vaccine. This clonotype was counted between two and nine times. Each CDR3 protein gets one entry after TCRdb re-called the RT-PCR reads with MiXCR. The sample consists of 500,000 or so distinct CDR3 sequences, roughly 9.7% of them appearing once. There are 12 residues in the CDR3. Germline V CDR1 and CDR2: SGHTA, FQGTGA. The J segment lost 15 bases and the V segment lost 6 bases, leaving 11 bases of the junction unmatched. Sample: PBMCs from blood, taken 45 days after vaccination. This clonotype originated in a man aged 45-65 years who received an inactivated influenza vaccine. The genes are TRBV7-3 and TRBJ2-1; 7 nucleotides line up with TRBD1. The CDR3 loop is CASSFSRDRLFF. In DNA, the CDR3 is TGTGCCAGCAGTTTTTCTCGGGACAGATTGTTCTTC.